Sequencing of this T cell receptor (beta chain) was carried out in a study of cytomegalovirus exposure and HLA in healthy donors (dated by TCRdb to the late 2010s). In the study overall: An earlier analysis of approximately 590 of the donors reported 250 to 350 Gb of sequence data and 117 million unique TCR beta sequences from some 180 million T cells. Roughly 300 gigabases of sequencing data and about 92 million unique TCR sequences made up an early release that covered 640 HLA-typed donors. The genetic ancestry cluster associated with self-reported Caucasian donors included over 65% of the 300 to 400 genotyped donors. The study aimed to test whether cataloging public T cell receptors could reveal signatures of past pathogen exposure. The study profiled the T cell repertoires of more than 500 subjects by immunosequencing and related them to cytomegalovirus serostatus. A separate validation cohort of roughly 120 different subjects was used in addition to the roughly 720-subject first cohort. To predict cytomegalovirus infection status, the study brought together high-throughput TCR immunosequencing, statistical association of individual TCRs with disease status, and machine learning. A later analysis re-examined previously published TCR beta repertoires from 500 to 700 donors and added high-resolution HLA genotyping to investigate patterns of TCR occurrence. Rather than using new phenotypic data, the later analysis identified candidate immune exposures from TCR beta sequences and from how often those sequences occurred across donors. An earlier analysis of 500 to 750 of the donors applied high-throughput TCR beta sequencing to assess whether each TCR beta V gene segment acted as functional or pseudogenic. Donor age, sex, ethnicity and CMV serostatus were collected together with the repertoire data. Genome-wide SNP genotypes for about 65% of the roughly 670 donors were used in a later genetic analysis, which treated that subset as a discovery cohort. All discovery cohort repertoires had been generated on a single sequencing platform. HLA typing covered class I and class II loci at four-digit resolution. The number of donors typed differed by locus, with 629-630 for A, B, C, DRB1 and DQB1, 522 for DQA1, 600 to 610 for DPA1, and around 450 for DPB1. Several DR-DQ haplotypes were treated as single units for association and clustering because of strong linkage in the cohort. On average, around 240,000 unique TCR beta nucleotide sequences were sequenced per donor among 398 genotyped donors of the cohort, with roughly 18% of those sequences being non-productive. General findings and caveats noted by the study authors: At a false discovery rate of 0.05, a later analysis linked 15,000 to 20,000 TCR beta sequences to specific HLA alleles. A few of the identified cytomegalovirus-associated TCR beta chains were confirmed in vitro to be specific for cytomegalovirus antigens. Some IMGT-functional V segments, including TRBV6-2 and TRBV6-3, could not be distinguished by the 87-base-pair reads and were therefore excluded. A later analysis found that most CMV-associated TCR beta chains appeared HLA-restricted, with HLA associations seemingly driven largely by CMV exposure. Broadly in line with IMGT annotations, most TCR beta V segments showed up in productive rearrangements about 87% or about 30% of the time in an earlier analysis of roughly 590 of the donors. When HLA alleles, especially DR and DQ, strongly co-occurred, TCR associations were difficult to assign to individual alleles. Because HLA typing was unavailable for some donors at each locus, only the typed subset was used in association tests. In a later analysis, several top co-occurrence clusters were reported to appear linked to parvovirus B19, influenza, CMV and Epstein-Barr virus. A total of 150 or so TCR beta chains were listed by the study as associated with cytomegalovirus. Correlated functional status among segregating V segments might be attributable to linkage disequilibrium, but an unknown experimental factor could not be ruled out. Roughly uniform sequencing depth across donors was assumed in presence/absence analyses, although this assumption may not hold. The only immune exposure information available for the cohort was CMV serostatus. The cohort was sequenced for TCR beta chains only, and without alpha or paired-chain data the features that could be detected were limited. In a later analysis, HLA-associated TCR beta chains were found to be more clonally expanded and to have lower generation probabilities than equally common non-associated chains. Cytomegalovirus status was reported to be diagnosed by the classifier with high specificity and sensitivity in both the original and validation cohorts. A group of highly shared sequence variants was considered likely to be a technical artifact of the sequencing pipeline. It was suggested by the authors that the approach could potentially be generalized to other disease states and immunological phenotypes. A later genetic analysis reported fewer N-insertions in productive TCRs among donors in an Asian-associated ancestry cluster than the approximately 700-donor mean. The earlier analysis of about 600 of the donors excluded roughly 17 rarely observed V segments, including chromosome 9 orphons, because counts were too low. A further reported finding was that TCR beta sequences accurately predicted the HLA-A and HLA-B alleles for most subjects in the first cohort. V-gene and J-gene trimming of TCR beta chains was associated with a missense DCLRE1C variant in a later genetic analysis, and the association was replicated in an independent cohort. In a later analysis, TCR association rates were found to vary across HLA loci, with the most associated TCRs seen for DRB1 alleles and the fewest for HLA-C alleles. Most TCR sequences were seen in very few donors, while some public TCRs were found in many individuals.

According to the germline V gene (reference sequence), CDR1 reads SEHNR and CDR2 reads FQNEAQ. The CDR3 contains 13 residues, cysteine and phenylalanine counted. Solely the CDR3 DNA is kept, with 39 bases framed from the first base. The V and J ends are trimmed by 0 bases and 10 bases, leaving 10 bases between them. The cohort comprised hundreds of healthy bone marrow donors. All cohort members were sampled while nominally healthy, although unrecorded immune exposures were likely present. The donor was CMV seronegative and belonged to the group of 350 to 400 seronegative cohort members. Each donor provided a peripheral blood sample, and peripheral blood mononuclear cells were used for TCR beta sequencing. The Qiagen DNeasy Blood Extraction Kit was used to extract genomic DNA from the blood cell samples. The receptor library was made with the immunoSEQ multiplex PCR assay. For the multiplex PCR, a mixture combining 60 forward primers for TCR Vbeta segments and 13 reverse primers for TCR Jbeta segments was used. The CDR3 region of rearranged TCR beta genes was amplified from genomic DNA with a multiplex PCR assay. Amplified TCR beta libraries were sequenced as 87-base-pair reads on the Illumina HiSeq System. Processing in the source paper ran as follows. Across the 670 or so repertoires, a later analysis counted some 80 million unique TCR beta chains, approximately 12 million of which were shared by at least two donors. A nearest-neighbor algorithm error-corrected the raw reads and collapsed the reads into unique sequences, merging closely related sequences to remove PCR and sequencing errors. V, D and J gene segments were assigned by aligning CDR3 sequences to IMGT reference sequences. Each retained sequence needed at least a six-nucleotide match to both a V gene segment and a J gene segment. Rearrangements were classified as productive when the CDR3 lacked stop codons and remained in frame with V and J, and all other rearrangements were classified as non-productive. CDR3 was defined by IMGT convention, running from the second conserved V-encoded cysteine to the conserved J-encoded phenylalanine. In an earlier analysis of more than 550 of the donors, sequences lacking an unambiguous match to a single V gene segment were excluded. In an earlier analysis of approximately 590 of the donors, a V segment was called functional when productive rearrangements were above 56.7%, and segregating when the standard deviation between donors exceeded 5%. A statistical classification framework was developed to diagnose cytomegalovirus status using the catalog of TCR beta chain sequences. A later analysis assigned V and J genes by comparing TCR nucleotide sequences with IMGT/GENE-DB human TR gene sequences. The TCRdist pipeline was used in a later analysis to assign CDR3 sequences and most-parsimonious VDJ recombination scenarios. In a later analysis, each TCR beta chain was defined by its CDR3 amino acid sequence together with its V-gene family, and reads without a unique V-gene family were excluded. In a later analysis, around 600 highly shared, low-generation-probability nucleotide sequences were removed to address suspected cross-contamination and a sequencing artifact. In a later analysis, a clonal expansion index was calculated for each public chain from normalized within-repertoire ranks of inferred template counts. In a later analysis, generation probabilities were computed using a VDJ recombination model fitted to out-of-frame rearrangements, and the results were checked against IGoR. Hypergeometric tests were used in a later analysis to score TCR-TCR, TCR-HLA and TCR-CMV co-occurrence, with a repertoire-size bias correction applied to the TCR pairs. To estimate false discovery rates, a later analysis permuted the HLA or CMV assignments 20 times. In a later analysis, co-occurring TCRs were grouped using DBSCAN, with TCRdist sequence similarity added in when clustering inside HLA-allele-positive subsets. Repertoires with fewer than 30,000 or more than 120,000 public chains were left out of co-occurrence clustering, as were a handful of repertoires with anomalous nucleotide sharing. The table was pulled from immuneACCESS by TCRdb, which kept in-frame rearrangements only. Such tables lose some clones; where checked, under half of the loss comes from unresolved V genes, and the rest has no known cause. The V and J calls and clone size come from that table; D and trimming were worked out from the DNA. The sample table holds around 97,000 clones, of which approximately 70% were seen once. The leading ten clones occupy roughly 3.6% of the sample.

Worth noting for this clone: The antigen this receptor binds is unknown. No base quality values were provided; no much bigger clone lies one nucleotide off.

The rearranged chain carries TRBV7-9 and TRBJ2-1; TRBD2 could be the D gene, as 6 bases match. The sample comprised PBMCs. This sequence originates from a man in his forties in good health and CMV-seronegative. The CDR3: CASSLAWRGEQFF. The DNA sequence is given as TGTGCCAGCAGCTTAGCGTGGAGGGGAGAGCAGTTCTTC.